This T cell receptor (beta chain) was captured in a study of T cell responses to AZD1222 COVID-19 vaccine. Study-level points and caveats: Repertoire sampling occurred only after the peak T cell response. Donors were chiefly white British, with a greater number of females, and clonal diversity was perhaps underestimated. Spike-specific TCR depth and breadth grew after two AZD1222 doses.

Data came from immunoSEQ multiplex PCR; TCRdb stores just in-frame clones and leaves some out. The table records 150,000 or so clones, 80% to 90% of them present only once. As for this clone: The antigen remains undetermined.

The material was peripheral blood, obtained after recovery from COVID-19. The TCR was taken from an adult who had recovered from COVID-19.

Here the CDR3 reads CASSPGTGNTEAFF. The CDR3 bases are TGTGCCAGTAGTCCCGGGACAGGGAACACTGAAGCTTTCTTT. The chain recombines TRBV19 with TRBJ1-1; 8 bases align to TRBD1. Unmatched junction bases numbered 3, after V lost 5 bases and J lost 1 base. The germline V gene encodes CDR1 LNHDA and CDR2 SQIVND (reference sequence). This CDR3 comprises 14 residues.